This T cell receptor beta chain came from a study of shared clonotypes between healthy human individuals. The repertoire was sequenced with immunoSEQ multiplex PCR; TCRdb's copy has only in-frame clones and lacks some. The sample has approximately 2,300,000 clones, roughly 90% seen once; the top ten hold about 0.41%. Germline lookup yields CDR1 SGHDN and CDR2 FVKESK. Trimming shortened V by 3 bases and J by 0 bases, and 18 bases separated the two germline ends. The CDR3 has 19 amino acids. The rearrangement links TRBV14 to TRBJ2-6, with D unclear. The receptor was derived from a man between 18 and 29 years old in good health. Some clones in this sample may be carry-over from other donors' samples. The sample comprised naive CD4+ T cells from PBMCs. Noted subset: CD45RA+ positively selected. CDR3 sequence reads: CASSHTRIIWDSGANVLTF. Here the CDR3 DNA reads TGTGCCAGCAGCCACACCCGGATCATCTGGGACTCTGGGGCCAACGTCCTGACTTTC.